A single sample gave rise to the 18 T cell receptor beta chains below, sequenced in a study of CD8+ T cells in alopecia areata. RNA extraction and reverse transcription yielded cDNA as sequencing template. Method: immunoSEQ multiplex PCR; TCRdb's copy keeps in-frame clones and lacks some. The sample includes approximately 150,000 clones, around 55% of them seen just once. The sequencing input was CD4+ T cells sorted from blood. The receptors derive from a human donor in good health.

J is TRBJ2-3 and V is TRBV6-5; possible D gene TRBD1, 6 bases. The germline V gene has CDR1 MNHEY and CDR2 SVGAGI. The CDR3 spans 15 residues. The germline V and J ends were trimmed by 0 bases and 6 bases, with 13 bases remaining between them. The CDR3 DNA reads as TGTGCCAGCAGTTACTCTAACAGGGTTTCGGATACGCAGTATTTT. Translated, it gives CASSYSNRVSDTQYF.

CDR3 nucleotide sequence: TGCAGCGGTCGACCCGACAGGGATTCGAGGGAGCAGTACTTC. Encoded protein: CSGRPDRDSREQYF. This rearrangement joins TRBV29-1 to TRBJ2-7, with 7 nucleotides matching TRBD1. Looked up from germline, CDR1 is SQVTM and CDR2 is ANQGSEA. Trimming took 7 bases from V and 7 from J; bases not matched to a gene: 16. The CDR3 extends over 14 amino acids.

The J gene is TRBJ1-1, the V gene TRBV5-1, with unresolved D. With 2 bases removed from V and 4 bases from J, the gap between germline ends came to 12 bases. Germline CDR1 SGHRS, CDR2 YFSETQ. The CDR3 consists of 14 residues. CDR3 coding DNA: TGCGCCAGCAGCTTAATGGATGGAGGCACTGAAGCTTTCTTT. Amino acids: CASSLMDGGTEAFF.

The chain joins TRBV29-1 to TRBJ1-2; 7 nucleotides agree with TRBD1. The V gene end was trimmed by 7 bases and the J gene end by 4 bases; junction bases not matched to a gene: 6. In germline, CDR1 is SQVTM, CDR2 ANQGSEA. This CDR3 has 12 amino acids. This chain's CDR3 is CSARQGIYGYTF. The DNA for the CDR3 is TGCAGCGCCAGACAGGGAATCTATGGCTACACCTTC.

About this clone itself: The same CDR3 is also encoded by other DNA sequences in this sample. This chain uses TRBV25-1 with TRBJ1-5; 9 nucleotides line up with TRBD1. V gave up 8 bases and J gave up 4 bases; unmatched junction bases: 3. CDR1 is MGHDK, CDR2 SYGVNS, per germline. The CDR3 contains 13 residues. CDR3 sequence: CASSDRGNQPQHF. The CDR3 nucleotides are TGTGCCAGCTCCGACAGGGGGAATCAGCCCCAGCATTTT.

With regard to this clone: The germline gene is not matched at one end of the junction; a read error may be the cause. The chain joins TRBV6-5 to TRBJ2-3; 10 nucleotides agree with TRBD2. The CDR3 consists of 16 residues. The germline V gene has CDR1 MNHEY and CDR2 SVGAGI. DNA for the CDR3: TGTGCCAGCAGCTACTCCAGCGGGAGGGCCGCCGATACGCAGTATTTT. Protein sequence: CASSYSSGRAADTQYF.

This clone has just a few counts. The J gene is TRBJ1-2, the V gene TRBV7-9; 11 positions agree with TRBD1. Germline V gene data show CDR1 as SEHNR and CDR2 as FQNEAQ (reference sequence). The CDR3 is 13 amino acids. V lost 5 bases, J lost 6 bases, and 2 bases stayed unmatched. CDR3 residues: CASSRTGGHGYTF. In DNA, the CDR3 is TGTGCCAGCAGCCGGACAGGGGGCCATGGCTACACCTTC.

The rearrangement links TRBV9 to TRBJ2-7; perhaps TRBD1 as D (5 bases). Germline V gene lookup returns CDR1 SGDLS and CDR2 YYNGEE. The CDR3 consists of 13 residues. The ends were cut back, 3 bases at V and 5 bases at J, with 12 bases in the middle. CDR3 in amino acids: CASSGPRVDEQYF. For the CDR3, the DNA is TGTGCCAGCAGCGGACCCAGGGTTGACGAGCAGTACTTC.

The V call is TRBV7-2, the J call TRBJ2-1; no clear D. The CDR3 runs to 13 residues. Germline CDR1 is SGHTA and CDR2 is FQGNSA. Deletions cut 0 bases from V and 10 bases from J, with 10 bases between. The CDR3 here is CASSLAWIDEQFF. CDR3 sequence (DNA): TGTGCCAGCAGCTTAGCATGGATAGACGAGCAGTTCTTC.

V and J are TRBV11-1 and TRBJ2-2; TRBD2 is a possible D gene (5 bases). The germline CDR1 and CDR2 sequences are SGHAT and FQDESV (reference sequence). The ends were cut back, 5 bases at V and 5 bases at J, with 18 bases in the middle. The CDR3 sequence is 16 residues long. DNA for the CDR3: TGTGCCAGCAGCCCTTTGGACTTCCTGTGGACCGGGGAGCTGTTTTTT. It is translated as CASSPLDFLWTGELFF.

This clone was detected only a few times. As DNA, the CDR3 is TGTGCCAGCTCACCCAGCGGGGATCGAGATGGCTACACCTTC. It yields the protein CASSPSGDRDGYTF. This chain joins TRBV18 and TRBJ1-2; no clear D gene. V was shortened by 3 bases and J by 6 bases, with 14 bases between the two germline ends. The CDR3 sequence is 14 residues long. Germline V gene lookup returns CDR1 KGHSH and CDR2 LQKENI.

This clone was counted a few times. The chain carries TRBV29-1 and TRBJ2-2; perhaps TRBD2 as D (5 bases). The CDR3 is 14 residues long. From germline, CDR1 is SQVTM and CDR2 ANQGSEA. With 0 bases removed from V and 5 bases from J, the gap between germline ends came to 10 bases. The CDR3: CSVEDFRGTGELFF. The CDR3, as DNA: TGCAGCGTTGAAGATTTTCGGGGTACCGGGGAGCTGTTTTTT.

The chain links TRBV30 to TRBJ1-2; D perhaps matches TRBD1 (5 bases). CDR1 GTSNPN and CDR2 SVGIG come from the germline V gene (reference sequence). The CDR3 loop spans 12 amino acids. With 4 bases removed from V and 8 bases from J, the gap between germline ends came to 14 bases. DNA of the CDR3: TGTGCCTGGACCCCCGGACAACCCGGCTACACCTTC. Its translation: CAWTPGQPGYTF.

The chain combines TRBV9 with TRBJ2-3; 8 bases line up with TRBD2. J was trimmed by 1 base and V by 2 bases; bases with no gene match: 3. The CDR3 covers 15 residues. Germline V gene lookup returns CDR1 SGDLS and CDR2 YYNGEE. DNA of the CDR3: TGTGCCAGCAGCGTCGTGACTAGCGGCACAGATACGCAGTATTTT. Translated, it gives CASSVVTSGTDTQYF.

A note on this clone: The same CDR3 is also encoded by other DNA sequences in this sample. The chain is built from TRBV2 and TRBJ2-5; D is ambiguous. Trimming pared 4 bases from V and 3 bases from J, leaving 3 bases between. CDR1 is SNHLY and CDR2 is FYNNEI in the germline V gene. The CDR3 is made up of 11 amino acids. CDR3 nucleotides: TGTGCCAGCAGTGGGGAAGAGACCCAGTACTTC. It encodes CASSGEETQYF. Full variable domain (missing parts from reference TRBV2 and TRBJ2-5): EPEVTQTPSHQVTQMGQEVILRCVPISNHLYFYWYRQILGQKVEFLVSFYNNEISEKSEIFDDQFSVERPDGSNFTLKIRSTKLEDSAMYFCASSGEETQYFGPGTRLLVL.

The chain uses TRBV4-2 and TRBJ2-5; D remains unclear. The CDR3 sequence is 12 residues long. Trimming left V 0 bases short and J 6 bases short, with 5 bases between. The germline V gene has CDR1 LGHNA and CDR2 YNFKEQ. The CDR3 DNA reads as TGTGCCAGCAGCCAAGATTCAAAGACCCAGTACTTC. Protein: CASSQDSKTQYF.

This sequence joins TRBV6-5 and TRBJ1-2; D may be TRBD1 (6 bases). Germline-derived CDR1 and CDR2 are MNHEY and SVGAGI. V was trimmed by 4 bases and J by 8 bases, leaving 14 bases between them. The CDR3 runs to 13 residues. The CDR3 nucleotides read TGTGCCAGCAGTTCTCGGGGGGCTGGAGGCTACACCTTC. It specifies CASSSRGAGGYTF.

The chain has TRBV30 and TRBJ1-3; 8 nucleotides match TRBD1. With V trimmed by 3 bases and J by 4 bases, 8 bases remained unmatched. The CDR3 extends over 15 amino acids. Germline values: CDR1 GTSNPN, CDR2 SVGIG (reference sequence). This chain's CDR3 is CAWRVLGQDGNTIYF. The CDR3 DNA reads TGTGCCTGGAGGGTTCTGGGACAGGACGGAAACACCATATATTTT.